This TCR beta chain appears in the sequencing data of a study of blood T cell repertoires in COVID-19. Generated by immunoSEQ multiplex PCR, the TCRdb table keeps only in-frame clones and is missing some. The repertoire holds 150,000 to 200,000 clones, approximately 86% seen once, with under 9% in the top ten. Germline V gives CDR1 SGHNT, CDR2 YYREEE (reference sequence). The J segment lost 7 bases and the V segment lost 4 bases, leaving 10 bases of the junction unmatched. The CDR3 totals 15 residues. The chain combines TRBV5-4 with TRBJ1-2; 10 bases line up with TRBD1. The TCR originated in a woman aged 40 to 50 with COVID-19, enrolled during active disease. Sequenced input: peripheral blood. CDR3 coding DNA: TGTGCCAGCAGCCCTCCGGGACAGGGGTATGGTGGCTACACCTTC. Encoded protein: CASSPPGQGYGGYTF.